The clone carrying this TCR beta chain was observed a few times. As yet, its antigen is unknown. Clones were sequenced by immunoSEQ multiplex PCR, and TCRdb holds only the in-frame ones, with some missing. The sample comprises around 42,000 clones, 80% to 90% of which are singletons, and over 1.5% rests with the top ten. This specimen comes from a study of a mutant IDH1 vaccine in newly diagnosed glioma. The wider study: Receipt of radiotherapy, temozolomide, or both preceded the study, and most received both. Study outcomes and limitations: Induction of immune responses by the vaccine occurred in 85% to 95% of patients.

Trimming took off 0 bases at V and 10 bases at J, with 10 bases between the two ends. The CDR3 totals 14 residues. Germline CDR1 and CDR2: LGHNA and YSLEER. The time point here: week 5, during vaccination. Every single dose of the vaccine, 300 ug of mutant IDH1 20-mer peptide, came with topical imiquimod. Donors harbored newly found WHO grade 3 or 4 IDH1-mutant, ATRX-lost astrocytomas. The TCR comes from a man aged 40-50 years with glioma. V is TRBV4-3 and J is TRBJ1-6; a possible D gene is TRBD1 (5 bases). The source was PBMCs, collected from a glioma patient whose treatment included an IDH1 peptide vaccine. The CDR3 DNA follows: TGCGCCAGCAGCCAAGATGGGACGGGCTCACCCCTCCACTTT. Protein product: CASSQDGTGSPLHF.